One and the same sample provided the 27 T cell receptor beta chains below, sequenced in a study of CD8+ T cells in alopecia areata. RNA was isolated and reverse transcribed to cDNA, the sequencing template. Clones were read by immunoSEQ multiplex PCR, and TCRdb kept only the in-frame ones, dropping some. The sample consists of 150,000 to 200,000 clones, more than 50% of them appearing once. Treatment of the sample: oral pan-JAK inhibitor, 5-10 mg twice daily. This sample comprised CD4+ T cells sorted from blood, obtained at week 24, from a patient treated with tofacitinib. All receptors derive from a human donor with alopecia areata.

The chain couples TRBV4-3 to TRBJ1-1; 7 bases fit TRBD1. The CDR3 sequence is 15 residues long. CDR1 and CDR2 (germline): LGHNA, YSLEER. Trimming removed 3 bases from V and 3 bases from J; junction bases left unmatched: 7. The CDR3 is CASSQYATGDTEAFF. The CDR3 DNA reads TGCGCCAGCAGCCAGTATGCTACAGGGGACACTGAAGCTTTCTTT.

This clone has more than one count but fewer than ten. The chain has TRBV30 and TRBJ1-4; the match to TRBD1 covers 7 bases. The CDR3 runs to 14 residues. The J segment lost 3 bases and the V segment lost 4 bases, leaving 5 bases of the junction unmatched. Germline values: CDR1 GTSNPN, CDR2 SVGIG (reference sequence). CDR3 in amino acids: CAWKQGRANEKLFF. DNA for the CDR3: TGTGCCTGGAAACAGGGGAGAGCTAATGAAAAACTGTTTTTT. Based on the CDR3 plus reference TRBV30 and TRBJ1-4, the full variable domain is SQTIHQWPATLVQPVGSPLSLECTVEGTSNPNLYWYRQAAGRGLQLLFYSVGIGQISSEVPQNLSASRPQDRQFILSSKKLLLSDSGFYLCAWKQGRANEKLFFGSGTQLSVL.

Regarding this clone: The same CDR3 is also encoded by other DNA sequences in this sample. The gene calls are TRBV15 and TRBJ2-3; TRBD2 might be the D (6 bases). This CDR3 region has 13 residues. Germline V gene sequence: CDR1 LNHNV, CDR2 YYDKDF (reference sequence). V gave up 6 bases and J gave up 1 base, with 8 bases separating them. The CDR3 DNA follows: TGTGCCACCAGGGGGGGAGGCACAGATACGCAGTATTTT. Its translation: CATRGGGTDTQYF.

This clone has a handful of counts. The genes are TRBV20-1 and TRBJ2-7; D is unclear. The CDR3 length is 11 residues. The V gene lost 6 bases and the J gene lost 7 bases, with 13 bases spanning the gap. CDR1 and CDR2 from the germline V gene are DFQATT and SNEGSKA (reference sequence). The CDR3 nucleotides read TGCAGTGCCAGAAAGGGCTCTGAGCAGTACTTC. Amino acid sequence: CSARKGSEQYF.

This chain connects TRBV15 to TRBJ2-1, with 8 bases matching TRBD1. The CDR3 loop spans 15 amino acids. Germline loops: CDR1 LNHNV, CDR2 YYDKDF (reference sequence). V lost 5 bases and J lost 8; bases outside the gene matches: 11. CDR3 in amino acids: CATSFTAGTGDEQFF. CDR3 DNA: TGTGCCACCAGCTTCACAGCCGGGACAGGTGATGAGCAGTTCTTC.

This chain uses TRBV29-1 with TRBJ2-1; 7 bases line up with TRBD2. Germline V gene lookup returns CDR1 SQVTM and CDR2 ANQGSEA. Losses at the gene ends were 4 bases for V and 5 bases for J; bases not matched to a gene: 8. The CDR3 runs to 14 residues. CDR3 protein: CSVAHQLADNEQFF. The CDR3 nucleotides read TGCAGCGTTGCTCATCAGCTAGCGGACAATGAGCAGTTCTTC.

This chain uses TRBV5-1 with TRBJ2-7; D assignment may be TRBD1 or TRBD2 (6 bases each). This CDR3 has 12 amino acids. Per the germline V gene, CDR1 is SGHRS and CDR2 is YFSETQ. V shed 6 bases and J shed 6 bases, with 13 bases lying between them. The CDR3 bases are TGCGCCAGCATGGAGGGGGAAGGCGAGCAGTACTTC. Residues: CASMEGEGEQYF.

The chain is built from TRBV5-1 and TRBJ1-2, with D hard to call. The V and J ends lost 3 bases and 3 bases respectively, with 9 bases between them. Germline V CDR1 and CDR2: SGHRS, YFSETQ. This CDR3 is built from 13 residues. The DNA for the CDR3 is TGCGCCAGCAGCTCGGCAGATTACTATGGCTACACCTTC. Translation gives CASSSADYYGYTF.

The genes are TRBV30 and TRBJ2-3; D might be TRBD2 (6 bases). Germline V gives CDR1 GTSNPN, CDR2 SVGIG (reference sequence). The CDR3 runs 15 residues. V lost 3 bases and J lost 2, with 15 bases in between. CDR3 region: CAWSGDSGVTDTQYF. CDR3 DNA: TGTGCCTGGAGCGGTGATAGCGGAGTCACAGATACGCAGTATTTT.

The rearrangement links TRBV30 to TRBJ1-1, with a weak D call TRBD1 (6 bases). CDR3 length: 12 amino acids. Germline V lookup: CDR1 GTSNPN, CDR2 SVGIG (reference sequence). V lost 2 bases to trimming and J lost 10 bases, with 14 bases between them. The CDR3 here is CAWSPGQLIAFF. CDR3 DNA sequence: TGTGCCTGGAGTCCCGGACAGTTGATAGCTTTCTTT.

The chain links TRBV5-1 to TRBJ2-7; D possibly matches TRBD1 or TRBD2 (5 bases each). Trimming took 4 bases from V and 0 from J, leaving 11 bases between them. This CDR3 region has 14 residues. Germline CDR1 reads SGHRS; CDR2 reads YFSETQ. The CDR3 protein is CASSNSGTSYEQYF. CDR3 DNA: TGCGCCAGCAGCAATTCCGGGACCTCCTACGAGCAGTACTTC.

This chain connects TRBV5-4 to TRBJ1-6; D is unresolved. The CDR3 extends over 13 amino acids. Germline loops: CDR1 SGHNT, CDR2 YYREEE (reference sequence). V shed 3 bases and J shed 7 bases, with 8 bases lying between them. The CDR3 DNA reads TGTGCCAGCAGCTCGCCGGGGAATTCACCCCTCCACTTT. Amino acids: CASSSPGNSPLHF. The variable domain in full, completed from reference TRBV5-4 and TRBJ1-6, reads ETGVTQSPTHLIKTRGQQVTLRCSSQSGHNTVSWYQQALGQGPQFIFQYYREEENGRGNFPPRFSGLQFPNYSSELNVNALELDDSALYLCASSSPGNSPLHFGNGTRLTVT.

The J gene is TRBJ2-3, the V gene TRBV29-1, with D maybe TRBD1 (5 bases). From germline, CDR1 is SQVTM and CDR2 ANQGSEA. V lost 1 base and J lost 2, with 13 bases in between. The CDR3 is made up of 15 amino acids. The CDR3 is CSVEGAGMATDTQYF. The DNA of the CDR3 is TGCAGCGTTGAAGGGGCAGGGATGGCCACAGATACGCAGTATTTT.

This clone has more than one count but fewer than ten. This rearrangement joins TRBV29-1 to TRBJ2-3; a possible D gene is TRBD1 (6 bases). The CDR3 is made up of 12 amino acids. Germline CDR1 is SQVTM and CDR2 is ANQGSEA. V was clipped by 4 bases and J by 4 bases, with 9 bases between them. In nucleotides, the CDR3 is TGCAGCGTTGGGGCAGGGGCAGATACGCAGTATTTT. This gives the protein CSVGAGADTQYF.

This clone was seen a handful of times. This CDR3 is CASSLLAGAGEQFF. As DNA, the CDR3 is TGTGCCAGCAGCTTACTAGCGGGGGCCGGCGAGCAGTTCTTC. The rearrangement links TRBV7-6 to TRBJ2-1, with 10 bases that match TRBD2. The CDR3 totals 14 residues. Germline V gives CDR1 SGHVS, CDR2 FNYEAQ. The junction had 5 bases not matched to a gene; V was cut back by 2 bases and J by 10 bases.

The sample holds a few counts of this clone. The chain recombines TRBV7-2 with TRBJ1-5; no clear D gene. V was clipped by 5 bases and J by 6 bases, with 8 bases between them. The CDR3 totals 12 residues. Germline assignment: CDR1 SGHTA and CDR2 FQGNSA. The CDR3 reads CASSQNGQPQHF. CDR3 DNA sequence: TGTGCCAGCAGCCAAAACGGTCAGCCCCAGCATTTT.

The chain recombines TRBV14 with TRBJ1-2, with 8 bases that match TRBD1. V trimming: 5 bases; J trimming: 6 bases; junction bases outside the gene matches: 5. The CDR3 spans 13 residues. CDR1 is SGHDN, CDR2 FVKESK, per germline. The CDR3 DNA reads TGTGCCAGCAGCGGACAGGGCCTGGATGGCTACACCTTC. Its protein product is CASSGQGLDGYTF. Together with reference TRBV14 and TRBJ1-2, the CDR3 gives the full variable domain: EAGVTQFPSHSVIEKGQTVTLRCDPISGHDNLYWYRRVMGKEIKFLLHFVKESKQDESGMPNNRFLAERTGGTYSTLKVQPAELEDSGVYFCASSGQGLDGYTFGSGTRLTVV.

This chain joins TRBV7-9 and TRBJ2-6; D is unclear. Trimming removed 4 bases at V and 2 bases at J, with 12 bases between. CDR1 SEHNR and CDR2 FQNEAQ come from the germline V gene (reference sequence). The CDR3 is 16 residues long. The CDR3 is CASSSFVPTGANVLTF. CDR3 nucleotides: TGTGCCAGCAGCTCATTTGTACCGACTGGGGCCAACGTCCTGACTTTC.

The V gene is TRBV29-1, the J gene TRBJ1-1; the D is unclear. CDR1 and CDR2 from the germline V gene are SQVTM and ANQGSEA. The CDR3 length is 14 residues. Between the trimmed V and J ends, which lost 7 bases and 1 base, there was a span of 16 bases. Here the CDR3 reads CSAALFAPNTEAFF. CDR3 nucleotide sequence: TGCAGCGCCGCACTTTTCGCCCCGAACACTGAAGCTTTCTTT.

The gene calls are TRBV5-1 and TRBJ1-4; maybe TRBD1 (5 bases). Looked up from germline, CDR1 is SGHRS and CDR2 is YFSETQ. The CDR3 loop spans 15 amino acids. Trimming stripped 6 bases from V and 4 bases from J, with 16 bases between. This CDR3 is CASKGLQENNEKLFF. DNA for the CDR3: TGCGCCAGCAAAGGTCTACAGGAGAATAATGAAAAACTGTTTTTT.

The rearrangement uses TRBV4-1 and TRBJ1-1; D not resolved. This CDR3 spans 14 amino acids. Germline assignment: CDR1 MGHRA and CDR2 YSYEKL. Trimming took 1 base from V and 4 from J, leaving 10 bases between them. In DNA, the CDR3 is TGCGCCAGCAGCCAAGGACACCGAGCCACTGAAGCTTTCTTT. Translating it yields CASSQGHRATEAFF.

The CDR3 region is CASSLGKGRTEAFF. In DNA, the CDR3 is TGTGCCAGCAGCTTGGGAAAGGGAAGAACTGAAGCTTTCTTT. This chain connects TRBV5-6 to TRBJ1-1; unclear D gene. This CDR3 comprises 14 residues. CDR1 is SGHDT, CDR2 YYEEEE, per germline. The ends were cut back, 0 bases at V and 5 bases at J, with 11 bases in the middle. The variable domain in full, completed from reference TRBV5-6 and TRBJ1-1, reads DAGVTQSPTHLIKTRGQQVTLRCSPKSGHDTVSWYQQALGQGPQFIFQYYEEEERQRGNFPDRFSGHQFPNYSSELNVNALLLGDSALYLCASSLGKGRTEAFFGQGTRLTVV.

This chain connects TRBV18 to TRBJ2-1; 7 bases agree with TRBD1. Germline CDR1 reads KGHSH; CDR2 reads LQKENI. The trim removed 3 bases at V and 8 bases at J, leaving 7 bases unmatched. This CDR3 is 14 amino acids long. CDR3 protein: CASSPGTARDEQFF. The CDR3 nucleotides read TGTGCCAGCTCACCCGGGACAGCCAGAGATGAGCAGTTCTTC.

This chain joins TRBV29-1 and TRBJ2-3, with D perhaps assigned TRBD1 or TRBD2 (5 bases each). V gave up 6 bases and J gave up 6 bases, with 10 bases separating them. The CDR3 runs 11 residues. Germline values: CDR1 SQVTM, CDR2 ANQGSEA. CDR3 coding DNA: TGCAGCGTCTTATGGGGGGATACGCAGTATTTT. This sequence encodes CSVLWGDTQYF.

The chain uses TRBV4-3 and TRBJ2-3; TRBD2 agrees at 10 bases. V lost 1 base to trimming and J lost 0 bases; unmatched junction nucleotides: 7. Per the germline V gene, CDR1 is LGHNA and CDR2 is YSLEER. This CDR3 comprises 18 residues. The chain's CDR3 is CASSQGKRGGLSTDTQYF. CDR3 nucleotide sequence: TGCGCCAGCAGCCAAGGGAAGCGGGGGGGCCTTAGCACAGATACGCAGTATTTT.

Here the CDR3 DNA reads TGTGCCAGCAGCTTGGACAGGTTGGGAACTGAAGCTTTCTTT. It encodes CASSLDRLGTEAFF. The chain employs TRBV11-2 and TRBJ1-1; TRBD1 matches 7 bases. CDR1 SGHAT and CDR2 FQNNGV come from the germline V gene. The CDR3 loop spans 14 amino acids. V was pared by 3 bases and J by 5 bases, with 6 bases of the junction left unmatched. Supplemented by reference TRBV11-2 and TRBJ1-1, the full variable domain reads EAGVAQSPRYKIIEKRQSVAFWCNPISGHATLYWYQQILGQGPKLLIQFQNNGVVDDSQLPKDRFSAERLKGVDSTLKIQPAKLEDSAVYLCASSLDRLGTEAFFGQGTRLTVV.

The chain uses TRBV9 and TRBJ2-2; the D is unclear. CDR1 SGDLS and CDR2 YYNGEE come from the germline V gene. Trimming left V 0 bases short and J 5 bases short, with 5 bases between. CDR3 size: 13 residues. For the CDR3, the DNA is TGTGCCAGCAGCGTAGGAGGAACCGGGGAGCTGTTTTTT. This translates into CASSVGGTGELFF.